The present entry profiles one T cell receptor (beta chain) with its context. This record comes from a study of blood T cell repertoires in COVID-19. Study as a whole: Acute-phase and convalescent COVID-19 samples originated in the United States, Italy and Spain.

This CDR3 has 14 residues. The V gene's germline CDR1 is MGHDK and CDR2 SYGVNS. The V end was cut by 2 bases, the J end by 11 bases, with 15 bases between. In the source study's methods: From reference gene primer amplification, estimates of nucleated cell counts were derived. Only in-frame clones appear in the TCRdb table, and some are missing; sequencing was by immunoSEQ multiplex PCR. The V and J calls and clone size were taken over from that table, and D and trimming were inferred from the DNA. The table includes more than 300,000 clones, about 89% detected once. The sequence was collected from a young man who had recovered from COVID-19. Sequencing was performed on peripheral blood. The chain joins TRBV25-1 to TRBJ1-4; a weak D match, TRBD1 (5 bases). The CDR3, as DNA: TGTGCCAGCAGTGAAACGCAGGCTGGGGGGAAACTGTTTTTT. Its protein product is CASSETQAGGKLFF.